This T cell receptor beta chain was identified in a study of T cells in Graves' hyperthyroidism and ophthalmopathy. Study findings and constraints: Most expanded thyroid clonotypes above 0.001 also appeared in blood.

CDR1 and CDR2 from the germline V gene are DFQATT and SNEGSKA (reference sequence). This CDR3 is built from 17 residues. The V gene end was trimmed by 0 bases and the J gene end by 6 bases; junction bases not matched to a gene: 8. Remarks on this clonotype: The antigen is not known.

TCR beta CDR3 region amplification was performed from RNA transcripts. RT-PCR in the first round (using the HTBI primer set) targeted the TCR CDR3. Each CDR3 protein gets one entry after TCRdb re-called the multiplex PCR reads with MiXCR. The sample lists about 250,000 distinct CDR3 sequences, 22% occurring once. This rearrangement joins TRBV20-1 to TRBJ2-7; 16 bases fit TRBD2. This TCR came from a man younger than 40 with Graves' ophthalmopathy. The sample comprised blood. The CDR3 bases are TGCAGTGCTAGAGAACGAGGGACTAGCGGGAGGGCCTTCGAGCAGTACTTC. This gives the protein CSARERGTSGRAFEQYF.